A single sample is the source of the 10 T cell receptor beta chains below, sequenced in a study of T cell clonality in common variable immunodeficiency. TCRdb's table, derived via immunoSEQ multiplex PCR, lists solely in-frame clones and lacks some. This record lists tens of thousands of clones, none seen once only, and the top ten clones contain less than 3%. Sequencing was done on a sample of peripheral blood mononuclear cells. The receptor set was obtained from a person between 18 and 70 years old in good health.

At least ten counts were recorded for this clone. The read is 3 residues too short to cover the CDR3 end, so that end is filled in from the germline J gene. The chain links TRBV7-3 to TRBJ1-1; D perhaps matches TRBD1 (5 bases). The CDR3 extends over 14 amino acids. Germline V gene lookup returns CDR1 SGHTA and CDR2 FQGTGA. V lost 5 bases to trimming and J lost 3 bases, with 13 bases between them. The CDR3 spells CASSPQGVDTEAFF. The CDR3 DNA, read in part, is TGTGCCAGCAGCCCCCAGGGAGTGGACACTGAA.

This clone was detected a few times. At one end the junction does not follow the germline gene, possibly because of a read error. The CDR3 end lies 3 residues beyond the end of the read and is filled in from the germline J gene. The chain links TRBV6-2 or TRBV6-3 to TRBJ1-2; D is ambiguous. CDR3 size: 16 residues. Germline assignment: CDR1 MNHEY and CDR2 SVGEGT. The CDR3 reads CASSRRLAGGPYDYTF. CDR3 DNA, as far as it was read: TGTGCCAGCAGTCGGAGACTAGCGGGAGGGCCTTATGAC.

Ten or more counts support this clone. CDR3 bases read: TGCGCCAGCAGCTGGACAGGGGGGGATCTTGGCTCTGGGGCCAACGTC. Residues: CASSWTGGDLGSGANV. The CDR3 in full is CASSWTGGDLGSGANVLTF. The chain has TRBV5-1 and TRBJ2-6; 10 nucleotides agree with TRBD1. The sequence runs out 3 residues before the end of the CDR3; the remainder is reconstructed from the germline J gene. The CDR3 loop spans 19 amino acids. Germline V gene data show CDR1 as SGHRS and CDR2 as YFSETQ. Trimming at V came to 3 bases and at J to 0 bases, leaving 9 bases not matched to a gene.

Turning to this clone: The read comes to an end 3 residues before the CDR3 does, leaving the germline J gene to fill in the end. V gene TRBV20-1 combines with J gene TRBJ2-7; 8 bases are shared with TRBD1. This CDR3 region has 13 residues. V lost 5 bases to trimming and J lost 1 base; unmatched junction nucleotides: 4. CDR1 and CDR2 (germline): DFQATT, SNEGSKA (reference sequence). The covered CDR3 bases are TGCAGTGCTGCCGGGACAGGATCCTACGAG. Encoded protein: CSAAGTGSYE. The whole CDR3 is CSAAGTGSYEQYF.

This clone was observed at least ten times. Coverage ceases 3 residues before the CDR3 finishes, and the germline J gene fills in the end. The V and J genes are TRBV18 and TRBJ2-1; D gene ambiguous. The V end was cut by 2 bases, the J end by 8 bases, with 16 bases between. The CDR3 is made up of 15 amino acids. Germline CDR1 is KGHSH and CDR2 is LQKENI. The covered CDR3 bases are TGTGCCAGCTCACCAAGGCTGGGTAGCAAGGATGAG. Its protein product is CASSPRLGSKDE. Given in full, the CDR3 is CASSPRLGSKDEQFF.

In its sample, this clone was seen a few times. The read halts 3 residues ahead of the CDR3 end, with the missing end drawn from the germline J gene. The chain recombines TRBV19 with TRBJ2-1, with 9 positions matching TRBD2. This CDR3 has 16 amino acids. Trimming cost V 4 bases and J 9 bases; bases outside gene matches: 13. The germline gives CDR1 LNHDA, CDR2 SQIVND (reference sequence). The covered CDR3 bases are TGTGCCAGTAGTAGCCGAACCGGGACTAGCTTCAGTGAG. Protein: CASSSRTGTSFSE. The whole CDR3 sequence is CASSSRTGTSFSEQFF.

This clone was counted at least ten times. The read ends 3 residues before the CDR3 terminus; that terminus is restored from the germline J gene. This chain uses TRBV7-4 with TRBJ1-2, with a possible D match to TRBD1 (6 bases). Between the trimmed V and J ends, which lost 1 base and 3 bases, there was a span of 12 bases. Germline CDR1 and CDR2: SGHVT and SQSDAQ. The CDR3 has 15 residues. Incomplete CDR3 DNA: TGTGCCAGCAGCTTAGTGTGGGCAGGGGACTATGGC. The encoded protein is CASSLVWAGDYG. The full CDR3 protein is CASSLVWAGDYGYTF.

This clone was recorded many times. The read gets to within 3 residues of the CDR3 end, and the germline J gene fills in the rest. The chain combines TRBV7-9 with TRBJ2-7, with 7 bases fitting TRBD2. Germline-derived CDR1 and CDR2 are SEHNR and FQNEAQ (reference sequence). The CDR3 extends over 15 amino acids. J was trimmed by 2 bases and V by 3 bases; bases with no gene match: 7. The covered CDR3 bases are TGTGCCAGCAGCTTTTCGGACGGGGGGACCTACGAG. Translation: CASSFSDGGTYE. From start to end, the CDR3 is CASSFSDGGTYEQYF.

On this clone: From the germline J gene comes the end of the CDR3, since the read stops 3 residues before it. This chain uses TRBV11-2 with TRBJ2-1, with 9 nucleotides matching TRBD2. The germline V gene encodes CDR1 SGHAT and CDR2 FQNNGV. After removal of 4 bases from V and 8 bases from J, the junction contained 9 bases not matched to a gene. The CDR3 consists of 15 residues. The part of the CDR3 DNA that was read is TGTGCCAGCAGCTCCCGGGCTAGCGGGACCGATGAG. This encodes CASSSRASGTDE. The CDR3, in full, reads CASSSRASGTDEQFF.

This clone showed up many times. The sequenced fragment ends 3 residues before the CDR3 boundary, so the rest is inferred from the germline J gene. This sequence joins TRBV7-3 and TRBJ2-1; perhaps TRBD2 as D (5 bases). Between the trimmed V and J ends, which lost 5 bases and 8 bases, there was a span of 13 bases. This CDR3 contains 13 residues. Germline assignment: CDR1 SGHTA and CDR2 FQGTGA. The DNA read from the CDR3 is TGTGCCAGCAGCGCAGACTACTCCGATGAG. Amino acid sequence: CASSADYSDE. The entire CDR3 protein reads CASSADYSDEQFF.